This TCR beta chain was sequenced during a study of identical twins (dated by TCRdb to 2016 to 2017). A note on the overall study: To test whether fetal clonotypes persist, the study used deep sequencing on TCR alpha and beta repertoires from monozygotic twins, unrelated adults of various ages, and cord blood. Replicate twin experiments were performed at different times using different library preparation protocols to rule out contamination.

Libraries were constructed by 5' RACE. TCRdb lists the instrument as Illumina HiSeq 2000. Template switching added a universal primer binding site, and the final cDNA carried a unique molecular identifier that allowed TCR cDNA molecules to be counted accurately. Specific primers in the conserved constant-segment region were used to synthesize first-strand cDNA for TCR alpha and beta chains. Each cDNA library was double barcoded, with a SMART-Mk sample barcode plus Illumina barcodes, to control for contamination. Two successive PCR steps introduced TruSeq adapter sequences along with Illumina sample barcodes. TCR alpha and beta cDNA libraries were sequenced on the Illumina HiSeq platform with custom primers. The original pipeline was this. Unique molecular identifiers were extracted from raw reads with MiGEC, and CDR3 positions were determined with MiXCR. Recombination models were inferred per individual with the repgenHMM and IGoR tools using an EM algorithm. Shared clonotypes were analyzed with the tcR package in R, and sharing was normalized by the product of cloneset sizes. Out-of-frame nonproductive sequences were analyzed to study raw recombination free of thymic and clonal selection effects. TCRdb reprocessed the public reads (quality trimming at Q25 with fastp, clone calling with MiXCR) and kept in-frame beta chains. Each CDR3 protein gets just one entry, which takes the most common genes and DNA from the rows behind it. None of the V and J calls come from the authors' own analysis; TCRdb made them. This sample gives some 1,700,000 distinct CDR3 sequences in total; under 35% of them show up just once. 0.25% to 0.3% of the sample is taken by the ten largest.

Every donor in the study was a healthy Caucasian. Inclusive of the bounding cysteine and phenylalanine, the CDR3 is 16 residues long. Only the CDR3 part of the read is kept: 48 bases, read in frame from the first base. V is trimmed back by 5 bases and J by 0 bases, and the junction contains 5 bases that no gene match accounts for. CDR1 and CDR2 were assigned from the germline V gene as LGHNA and YNFKEQ. Points on this clonotype: Its antigen is still unknown. Per-base quality was not reported, and no clone a single base away is much larger than it.

Summary of the overall study and its limitations: A weaker excess of twin sharing was found in beta out-of-frame sequences because the signal-to-noise ratio was lowered by fewer shared sequences. Because the same donors could not be followed over many years, conclusions were based on cross-sectional statistical analysis. Compared with coincidental sharing between unrelated individuals, an excess of low generation-probability sequences was observed among out-of-frame TCR alpha sequences shared between twins. Zero-insertion analyses could be partly confounded by invariant T cells such as MAIT and iNKT, although diverse VJ usage argued against such confounding for most clonotypes. Recombination models systematically underestimated out-of-frame TCR alpha sharing in monozygotic twins but agreed with sharing between unrelated individuals. Fewer insertions were carried by abundant cord blood beta clonotypes; a weaker similar trend was observed in young adult naive repertoires, while no such trend was observed in memory repertoires.

The receptor comes from a newborn girl in good health. Specimen: cord blood. Recombination connected TRBV4-2 to TRBJ1-5, with 9 bases in between that match TRBD1. The nucleotides read TGTGCCAGCAGCACGGGACAGGGACCTAGCAATCAGCCCCAGCATTTT. This is translated as CASSTGQGPSNQPQHF.